Listed here is a single T cell receptor (beta chain). This record comes from a study of blood T cell repertoires in COVID-19. Sequencing used immunoSEQ multiplex PCR; TCRdb keeps in-frame clones, though not all of them. In the table there are 200,000 or so clones, around 90% of which are singletons. The CDR3 sequence is 15 residues long. The J segment lost 5 bases and the V segment lost 7 bases, leaving 10 bases of the junction unmatched. Germline V gene data show CDR1 as SGHRS and CDR2 as YFSETQ. The TCR sequence derives from a man aged 30 to 45 in a cohort exposed to, infected with or recovered from COVID-19 (not recorded which). Sequencing was performed on PBMCs or T cells enriched from blood (not recorded which). V and J are TRBV5-1 and TRBJ2-7; 12 bases fit TRBD1. The CDR3 DNA reads as TGCGCCAGCGGTGCCGGGACAGGGGGCATCAACGAGCAGTACTTC. Protein sequence: CASGAGTGGINEQYF. Supplemented by reference TRBV5-1 and TRBJ2-7, the full variable domain reads KAGVTQTPRYLIKTRGQQVTLSCSPISGHRSVSWYQQTPGQGLQFLFEYFSETQRNKGNFPGRFSGRQFSNSRSEMNVSTLELGDSALYLCASGAGTGGINEQYFGPGTRLTVT.